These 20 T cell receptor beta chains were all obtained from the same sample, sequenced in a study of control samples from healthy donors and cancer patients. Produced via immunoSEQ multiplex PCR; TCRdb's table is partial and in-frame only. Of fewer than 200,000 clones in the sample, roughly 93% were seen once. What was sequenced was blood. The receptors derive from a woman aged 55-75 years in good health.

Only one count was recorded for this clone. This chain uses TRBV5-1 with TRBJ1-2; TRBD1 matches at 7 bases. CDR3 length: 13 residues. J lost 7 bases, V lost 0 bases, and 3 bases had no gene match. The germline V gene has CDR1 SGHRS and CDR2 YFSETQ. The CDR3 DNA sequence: TGCGCCAGCAGCTTGGGACAGGGAGGTGGCTACACCTTC. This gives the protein CASSLGQGGGYTF.

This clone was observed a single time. The CDR3, as DNA: TGTGCCAGCAGCTTATACGATCAGGGAAACACTGAAGCTTTCTTT. Protein sequence: CASSLYDQGNTEAFF. The J gene is TRBJ1-1, the V gene TRBV13; TRBD1 is a possible D gene (5 bases). V shed 2 bases and J shed 2 bases, with 12 bases lying between them. This CDR3 has 15 residues. CDR1 is PRHDT, CDR2 FYEKMQ, per germline (reference sequence). Based on the CDR3 plus reference TRBV13 and TRBJ1-1, the full variable domain is AAGVIQSPRHLIKEKRETATLKCYPIPRHDTVYWYQQGPGQDPQFLISFYEKMQSDKGSIPDRFSAQQFSDYHSELNMSSLELGDSALYFCASSLYDQGNTEAFFGQGTRLTVV.

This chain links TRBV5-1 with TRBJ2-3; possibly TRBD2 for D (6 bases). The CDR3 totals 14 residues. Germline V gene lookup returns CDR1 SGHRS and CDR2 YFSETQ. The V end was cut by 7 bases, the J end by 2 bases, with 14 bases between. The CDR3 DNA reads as TGCGCCAGCTTGGAGGCGGGGTTCACAGATACGCAGTATTTT. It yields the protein CASLEAGFTDTQYF.

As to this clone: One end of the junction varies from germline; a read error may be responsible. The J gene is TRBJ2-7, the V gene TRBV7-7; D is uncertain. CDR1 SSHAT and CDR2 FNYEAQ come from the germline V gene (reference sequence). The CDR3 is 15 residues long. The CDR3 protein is CASSFGQDGSYEQYF. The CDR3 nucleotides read TGTGCTAGCAGCTTCGGTCAGGACGGCTCCTACGAGCAGTACTTC. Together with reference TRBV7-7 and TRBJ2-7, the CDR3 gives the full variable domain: GAGVSQSPRYKVTKRGQDVTLRCDPISSHATLYWYQQALGQGPEFLTYFNYEAQPDKSGLPSDRFSAERPEGSISTLTIQRTEQRDSAMYRCASSFGQDGSYEQYFGPGTRLTVT.

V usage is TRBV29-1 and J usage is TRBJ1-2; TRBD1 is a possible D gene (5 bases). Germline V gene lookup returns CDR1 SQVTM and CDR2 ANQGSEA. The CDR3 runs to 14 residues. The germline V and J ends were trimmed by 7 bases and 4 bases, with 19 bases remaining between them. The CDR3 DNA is TGCAGCGCCCCGACAGAACTTACACCCTATGGCTACACCTTC. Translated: CSAPTELTPYGYTF.

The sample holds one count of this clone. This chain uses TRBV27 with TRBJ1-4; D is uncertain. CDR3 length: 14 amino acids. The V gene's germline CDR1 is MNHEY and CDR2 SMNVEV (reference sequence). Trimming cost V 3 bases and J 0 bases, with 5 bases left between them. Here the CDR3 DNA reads TGTGCCAGCAGTTTTCACTCAACTAATGAAAAACTGTTTTTT. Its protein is CASSFHSTNEKLFF.

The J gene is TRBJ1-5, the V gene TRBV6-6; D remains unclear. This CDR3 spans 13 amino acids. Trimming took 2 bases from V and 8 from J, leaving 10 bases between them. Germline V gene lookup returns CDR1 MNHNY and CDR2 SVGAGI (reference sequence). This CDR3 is CASSYGLAEPQHF. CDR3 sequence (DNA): TGTGCCAGCAGTTACGGACTGGCGGAGCCCCAGCATTTT.

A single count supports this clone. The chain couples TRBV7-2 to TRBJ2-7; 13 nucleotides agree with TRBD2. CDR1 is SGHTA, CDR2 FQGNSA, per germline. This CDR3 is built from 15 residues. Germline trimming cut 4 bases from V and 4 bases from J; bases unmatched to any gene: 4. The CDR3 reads CASSSAGLAGYEQYF. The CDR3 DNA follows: TGTGCCAGCAGCTCAGCGGGACTAGCGGGATACGAGCAGTACTTC.

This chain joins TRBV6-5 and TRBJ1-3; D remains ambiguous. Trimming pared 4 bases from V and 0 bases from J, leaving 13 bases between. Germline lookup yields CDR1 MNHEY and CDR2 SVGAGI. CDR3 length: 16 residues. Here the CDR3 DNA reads TGTGCCAGCAGTTTCCGGACCGCTCCCTCTGGAAACACCATATATTTT. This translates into CASSFRTAPSGNTIYF.

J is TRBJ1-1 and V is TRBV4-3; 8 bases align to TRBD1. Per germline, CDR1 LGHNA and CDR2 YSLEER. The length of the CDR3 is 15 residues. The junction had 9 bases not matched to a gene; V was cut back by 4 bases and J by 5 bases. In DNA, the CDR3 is TGCGCCAGCAGCCGTCTAACAGGGGGGGCGACTGAAGCTTTCTTT. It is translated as CASSRLTGGATEAFF.

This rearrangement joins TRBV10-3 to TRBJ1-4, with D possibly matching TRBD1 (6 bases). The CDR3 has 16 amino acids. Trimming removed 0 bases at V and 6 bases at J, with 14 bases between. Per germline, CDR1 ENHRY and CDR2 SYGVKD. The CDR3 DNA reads TGTGCCATCAGTGAGTCATCGGGACAACCACATGAAAAACTGTTTTTT. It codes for CAISESSGQPHEKLFF.

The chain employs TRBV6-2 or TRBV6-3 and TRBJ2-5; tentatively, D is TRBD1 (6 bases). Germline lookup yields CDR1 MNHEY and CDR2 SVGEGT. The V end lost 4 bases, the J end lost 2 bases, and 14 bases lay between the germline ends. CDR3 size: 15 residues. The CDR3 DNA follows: TGTGCCAGCAGTTGGGCAGGGGCGGTACAAGAGACCCAGTACTTC. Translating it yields CASSWAGAVQETQYF.

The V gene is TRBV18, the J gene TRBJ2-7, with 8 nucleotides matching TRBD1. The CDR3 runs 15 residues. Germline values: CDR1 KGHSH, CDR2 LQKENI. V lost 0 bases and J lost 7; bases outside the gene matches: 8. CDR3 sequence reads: CASSPPSTGVQEQYF. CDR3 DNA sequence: TGTGCCAGCTCACCACCGTCGACAGGGGTGCAAGAGCAGTACTTC.

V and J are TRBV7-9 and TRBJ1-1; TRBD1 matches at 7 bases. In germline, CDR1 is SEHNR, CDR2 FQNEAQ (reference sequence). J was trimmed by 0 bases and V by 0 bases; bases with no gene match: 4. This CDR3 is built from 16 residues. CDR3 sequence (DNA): TGTGCCAGCAGCTTAGCCGGGGACAGTGTGAACACTGAAGCTTTCTTT. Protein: CASSLAGDSVNTEAFF. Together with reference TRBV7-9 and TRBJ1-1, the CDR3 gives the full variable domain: DTGVSQNPRHKITKRGQNVTFRCDPISEHNRLYWYRQTLGQGPEFLTYFQNEAQLEKSRLLSDRFSAERPKGSFSTLEIQRTEQGDSAMYLCASSLAGDSVNTEAFFGQGTRLTVV.

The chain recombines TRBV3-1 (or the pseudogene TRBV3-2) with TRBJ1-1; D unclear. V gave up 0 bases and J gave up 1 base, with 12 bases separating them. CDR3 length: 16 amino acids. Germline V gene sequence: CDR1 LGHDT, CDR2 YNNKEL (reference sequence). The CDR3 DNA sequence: TGTGCCAGCAGCCAAGATCCCCTGGTGAGGAACACTGAAGCTTTCTTT. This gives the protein CASSQDPLVRNTEAFF.

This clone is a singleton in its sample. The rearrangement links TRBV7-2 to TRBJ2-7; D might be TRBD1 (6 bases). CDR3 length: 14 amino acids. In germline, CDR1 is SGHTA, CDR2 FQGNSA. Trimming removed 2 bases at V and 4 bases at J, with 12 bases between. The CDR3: CASSLLGTNYEQYF. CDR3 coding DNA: TGTGCCAGCAGCTTATTGGGGACAAATTACGAGCAGTACTTC. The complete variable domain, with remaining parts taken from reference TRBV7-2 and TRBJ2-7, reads GAGVSQSPSNKVTEKGKDVELRCDPISGHTALYWYRQSLGQGLEFLIYFQGNSAPDKSGLPSDRFSAERTGGSVSTLTIQRTQQEDSAVYLCASSLLGTNYEQYFGPGTRLTVT.

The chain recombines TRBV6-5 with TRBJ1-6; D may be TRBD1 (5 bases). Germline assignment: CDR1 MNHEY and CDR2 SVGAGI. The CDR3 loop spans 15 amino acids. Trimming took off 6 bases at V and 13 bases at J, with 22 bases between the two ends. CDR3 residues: CASSLPGPGGIPLHF. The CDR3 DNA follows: TGTGCCAGCAGCCTCCCGGGACCGGGCGGGATCCCCCTCCACTTT.

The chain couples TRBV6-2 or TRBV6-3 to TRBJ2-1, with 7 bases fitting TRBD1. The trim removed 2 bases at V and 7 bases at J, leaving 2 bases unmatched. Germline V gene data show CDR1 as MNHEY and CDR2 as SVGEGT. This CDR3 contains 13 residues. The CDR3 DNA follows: TGTGCCAGCAGTTACCTGGGACAGAATGAGCAGTTCTTC. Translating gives CASSYLGQNEQFF.

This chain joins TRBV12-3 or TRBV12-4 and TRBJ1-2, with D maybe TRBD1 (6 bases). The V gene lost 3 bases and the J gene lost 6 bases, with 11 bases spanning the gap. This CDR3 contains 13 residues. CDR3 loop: CASSFAGDDGYTF. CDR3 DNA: TGTGCCAGCAGTTTCGCAGGGGACGATGGCTACACCTTC.

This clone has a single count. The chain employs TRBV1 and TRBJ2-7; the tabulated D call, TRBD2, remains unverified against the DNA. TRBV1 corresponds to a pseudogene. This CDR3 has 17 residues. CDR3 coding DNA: TGCACCAGCAGCCAAGATCTGTGGGGGGTCGACTGGTACGAGCAGTACTTC. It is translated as CTSSQDLWGVDWYEQYF.